The source of this T cell receptor (beta chain) is a study of blood T cell repertoires in COVID-19. Sequencing used immunoSEQ multiplex PCR; TCRdb keeps in-frame clones, though not all of them. The sample lists 98,000 or so clones, over 65% seen once, with about 2% in the top ten. Trimming pared 7 bases from V and 5 bases from J, leaving 19 bases between. Per germline, CDR1 MNHEY and CDR2 SVGAGI. The CDR3 runs 15 residues. The sample consisted of peripheral blood. This sequence was found in a woman aged 40 to 50 with acute or convalescent COVID-19. This chain links TRBV6-5 with TRBJ2-3, with D possibly being TRBD1 (6 bases). The CDR3 loop reads CASIRGRFQGDTQYF. The DNA for the CDR3 is TGTGCCAGCATCAGGGGACGTTTCCAAGGAGATACGCAGTATTTT.